The 15 T cell receptor beta chains in this list originate from one sample, sequenced in a study of blood T cell repertoires in COVID-19. This table comes from immunoSEQ multiplex PCR, and its TCRdb copy is limited to in-frame clones, with some not included. This table holds some 210,000 clones, 90% to 95% found once. The specimen sequenced was peripheral blood. The receptor source for this set is a young man with acute or convalescent COVID-19.

The V call is TRBV9, the J call TRBJ2-1, with D perhaps TRBD2 (5 bases). The CDR3 consists of 15 residues. In germline, CDR1 is SGDLS, CDR2 YYNGEE. Between the trimmed V and J ends, which lost 2 bases and 3 bases, there was a span of 12 bases. DNA of the CDR3: TGTGCCAGCAGCGTCTTACCGGGGAACTACAATGAGCAGTTCTTC. Translated, it gives CASSVLPGNYNEQFF.

The rearrangement links TRBV6-5 to TRBJ2-7, with 8 bases that match TRBD1. The V segment lost 4 bases and the J segment 0 bases; nucleotides outside the gene matches: 8. The CDR3 runs to 16 residues. The germline V gene encodes CDR1 MNHEY and CDR2 SVGAGI. CDR3 loop: CASSFLRQGLSYEQYF. CDR3 nucleotide sequence: TGTGCCAGCAGTTTCCTTCGACAGGGGCTCTCCTACGAGCAGTACTTC.

This clone was seen just once. The chain uses TRBV10-3 and TRBJ1-5; 8 bases match TRBD1. Germline CDR1 and CDR2: ENHRY and SYGVKD. Trimming at V came to 4 bases and at J to 9 bases, leaving 5 bases not matched to a gene. The CDR3 contains 13 residues. The CDR3 sequence is CAISGTGSGPQHF. CDR3 bases: TGTGCCATCAGTGGGACAGGGAGCGGGCCCCAGCATTTT.

This chain connects TRBV27 to TRBJ2-1; 7 bases match TRBD2. The CDR3 has 14 amino acids. In germline, CDR1 is MNHEY, CDR2 SMNVEV (reference sequence). Unmatched junction bases numbered 5, after V lost 5 bases and J lost 4 bases. The CDR3 DNA follows: TGTGCCAGCAGTACGCGGGGGAAATACAATGAGCAGTTCTTC. It codes for CASSTRGKYNEQFF.

V gene TRBV11-2 combines with J gene TRBJ2-7; TRBD2 matches at 9 bases. The germline gives CDR1 SGHAT, CDR2 FQNNGV. The trim removed 3 bases at V and 2 bases at J, leaving 2 bases unmatched. This CDR3 has 14 amino acids. This CDR3 is CASSFRGGAYEQYF. The DNA of the CDR3 is TGTGCCAGCAGCTTTCGCGGGGGGGCCTACGAGCAGTACTTC.

The chain carries TRBV2 and TRBJ1-5; D gene unclear. This CDR3 is 13 amino acids long. From germline, CDR1 is SNHLY and CDR2 FYNNEI. Trimming shortened V by 8 bases and J by 1 base, and 9 bases separated the two germline ends. This CDR3 reads CASVGRSNQPQHF. CDR3 DNA sequence: TGTGCCAGCGTGGGCCGCAGCAATCAGCCCCAGCATTTT.

The CDR3 sequence is CASKYEGTATGELFF. DNA of the CDR3: TGCGCCAGCAAATATGAGGGAACCGCTACCGGGGAGCTGTTTTTT. The chain links TRBV23-1 to TRBJ2-2; a possible D gene is TRBD2 (5 bases). TRBV23-1 is recorded as an ORF, its role being uncertain. This CDR3 comprises 15 residues. Deletions cut 7 bases from V and 5 bases from J, with 17 bases between.

The sample holds one count of this clone. The chain links TRBV19 to TRBJ1-1, with a tentative D call TRBD1 (5 bases). CDR3 length: 14 residues. The ends were cut back, 6 bases at V and 3 bases at J, with 14 bases in the middle. Per the germline V gene, CDR1 is LNHDA and CDR2 is SQIVND (reference sequence). DNA of the CDR3: TGTGCCAGTAGCCAAGGCGGGGCGGACACTGAAGCTTTCTTT. Translation: CASSQGGADTEAFF.

This clone appeared once. The chain employs TRBV11-1 and TRBJ2-3; perhaps TRBD1 as D (6 bases). The V gene lost 6 bases and the J gene lost 4 bases, with 17 bases spanning the gap. CDR3 length: 15 amino acids. CDR1 and CDR2 from the germline V gene are SGHAT and FQDESV (reference sequence). CDR3 residues: CASRTHGKGADTQYF. In DNA form, the CDR3 reads TGTGCCAGCAGAACCCACGGGAAGGGGGCAGATACGCAGTATTTT.

The chain links TRBV7-3 to TRBJ1-5, with D perhaps matching TRBD1 (5 bases). This CDR3 spans 15 amino acids. V shed 6 bases and J shed 2 bases, with 14 bases lying between them. Germline V gives CDR1 SGHTA, CDR2 FQGTGA. CDR3 nucleotide sequence: TGTGCCAGCAGTTACGACAGAAAACGCAATCAGCCCCAGCATTTT. This sequence encodes CASSYDRKRNQPQHF.

This clone occurred once. The genes are TRBV2 and TRBJ1-1; perhaps TRBD1 as D (6 bases). The CDR3 is made up of 13 amino acids. Trimming took 3 bases from V and 5 from J, leaving 10 bases between them. Germline V gene lookup returns CDR1 SNHLY and CDR2 FYNNEI. For the CDR3, the DNA is TGTGCCAGCAGTGATAGGGGGAGAACTGAAGCTTTCTTT. The encoded protein is CASSDRGRTEAFF.

This sequence joins TRBV11-2 and TRBJ2-1; perhaps TRBD2 as D (6 bases). The ends were cut back, 5 bases at V and 10 bases at J, with 27 bases in the middle. This CDR3 has 17 residues. Germline CDR1 reads SGHAT; CDR2 reads FQNNGV. The CDR3 DNA sequence: TGTGCCAGCAGCCGAATCTTCAAGGGCCGGGGGTTTCTAGAGCAGTTCTTC. Translation gives CASSRIFKGRGFLEQFF.

The gene calls are TRBV7-6 and TRBJ2-3, with 13 bases that match TRBD2. V lost 4 bases, J lost 3 bases, and 1 base stayed unmatched. CDR1 is SGHVS and CDR2 is FNYEAQ in the germline V gene. The CDR3 totals 15 residues. CDR3 sequence: CASSSGLAGTDTQYF. CDR3 nucleotides: TGTGCCAGCAGCTCGGGACTAGCGGGGACAGATACGCAGTATTTT.

This chain joins TRBV24-1 and TRBJ1-4; D perhaps matches TRBD1 (6 bases). Germline values: CDR1 KGHDR, CDR2 SFDVKD. This CDR3 is built from 15 residues. Trimming removed 2 bases from V and 5 bases from J, with 11 bases in between. The DNA for the CDR3 is TGTGCCACCAGTGATTCTGCCCAGGGGAATGAAAAACTGTTTTTT. Translating it yields CATSDSAQGNEKLFF.

This rearrangement joins TRBV3-1 (or the pseudogene TRBV3-2) to TRBJ2-1; 9 bases align to TRBD2. The CDR3 length is 15 residues. Trimming cost V 4 bases and J 5 bases; bases outside gene matches: 6. Germline CDR1 LGHDT, CDR2 YNNKEL (reference sequence). The CDR3 sequence is CASSRLAGRNNEQFF. For the CDR3, the DNA is TGTGCCAGCAGCCGCCTAGCGGGGAGAAACAATGAGCAGTTCTTC.